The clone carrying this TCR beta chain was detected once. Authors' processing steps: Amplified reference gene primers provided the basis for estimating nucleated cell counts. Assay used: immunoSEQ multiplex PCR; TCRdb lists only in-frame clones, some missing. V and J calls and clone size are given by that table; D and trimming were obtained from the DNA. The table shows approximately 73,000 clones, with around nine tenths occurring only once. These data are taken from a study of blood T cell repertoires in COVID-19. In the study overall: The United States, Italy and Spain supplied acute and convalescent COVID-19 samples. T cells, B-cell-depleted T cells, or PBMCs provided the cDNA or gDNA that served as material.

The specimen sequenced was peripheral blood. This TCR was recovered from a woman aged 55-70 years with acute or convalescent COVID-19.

The CDR3 reads CASSPGLAVRSDTQYF. CDR3 nucleotides: TGTGCCAGCAGTCCAGGACTAGCGGTTCGCTCAGATACGCAGTATTTT. V and J are TRBV7-6 and TRBJ2-3; 10 bases align to TRBD2. The J segment lost 4 bases and the V segment lost 6 bases, leaving 10 bases of the junction unmatched. This CDR3 spans 16 amino acids. In germline, CDR1 is SGHVS, CDR2 FNYEAQ.